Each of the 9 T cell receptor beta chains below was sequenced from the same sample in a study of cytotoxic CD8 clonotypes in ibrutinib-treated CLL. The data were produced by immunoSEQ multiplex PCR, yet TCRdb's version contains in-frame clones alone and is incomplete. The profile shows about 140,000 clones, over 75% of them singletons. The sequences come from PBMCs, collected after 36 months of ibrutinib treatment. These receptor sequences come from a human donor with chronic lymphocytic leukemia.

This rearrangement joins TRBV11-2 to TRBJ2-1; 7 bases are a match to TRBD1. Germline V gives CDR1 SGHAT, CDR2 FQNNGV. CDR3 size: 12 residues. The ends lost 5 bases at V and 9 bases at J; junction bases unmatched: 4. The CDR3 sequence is CASSRQGIEQFF. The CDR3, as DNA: TGTGCCAGCAGCCGACAGGGAATTGAGCAGTTCTTC.

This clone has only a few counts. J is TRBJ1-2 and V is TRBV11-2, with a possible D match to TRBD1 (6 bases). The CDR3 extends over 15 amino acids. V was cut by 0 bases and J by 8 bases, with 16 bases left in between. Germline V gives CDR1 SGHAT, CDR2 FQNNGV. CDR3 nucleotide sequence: TGTGCCAGCAGCTTAGACCGCCAGGGGCGAAGGGGCTACACCTTC. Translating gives CASSLDRQGRRGYTF.

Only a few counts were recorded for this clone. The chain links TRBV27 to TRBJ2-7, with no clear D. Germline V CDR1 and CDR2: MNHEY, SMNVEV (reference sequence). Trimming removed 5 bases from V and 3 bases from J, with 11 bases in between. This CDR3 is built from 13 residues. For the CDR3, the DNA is TGTGCCAGCAGTCTCAGATCTATCTACGAGCAGTACTTC. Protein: CASSLRSIYEQYF.

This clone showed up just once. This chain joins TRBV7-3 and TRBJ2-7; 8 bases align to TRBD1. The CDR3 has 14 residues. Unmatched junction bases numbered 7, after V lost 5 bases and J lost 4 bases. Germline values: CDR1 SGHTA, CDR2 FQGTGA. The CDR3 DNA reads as TGTGCCAGCAGCCCGGCCCAGGGGGCGTACGAGCAGTACTTC. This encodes CASSPAQGAYEQYF.

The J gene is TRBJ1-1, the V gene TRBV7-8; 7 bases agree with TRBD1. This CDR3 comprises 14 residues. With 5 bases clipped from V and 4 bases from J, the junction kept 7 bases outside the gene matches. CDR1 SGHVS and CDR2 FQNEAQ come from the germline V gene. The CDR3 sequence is CASSTRDSPTEAFF. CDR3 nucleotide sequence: TGTGCCAGCAGCACCCGGGACAGCCCCACTGAAGCTTTCTTT.

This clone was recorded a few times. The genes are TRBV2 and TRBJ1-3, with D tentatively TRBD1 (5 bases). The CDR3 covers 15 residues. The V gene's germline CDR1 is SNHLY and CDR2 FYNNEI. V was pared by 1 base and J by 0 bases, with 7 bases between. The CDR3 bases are TGTGCCAGCAGTGAAGGGGGCTACTCTGGAAACACCATATATTTT. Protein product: CASSEGGYSGNTIYF.

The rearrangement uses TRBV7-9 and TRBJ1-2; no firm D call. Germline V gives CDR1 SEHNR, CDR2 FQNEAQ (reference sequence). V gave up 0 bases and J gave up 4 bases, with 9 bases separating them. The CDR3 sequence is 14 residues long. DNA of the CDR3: TGTGCCAGCAGCTTAGCGCAAGCCTTCTATGGCTACACCTTC. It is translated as CASSLAQAFYGYTF.

DNA for the CDR3: TGTGCCAGCAGCTTAGACAGCGGGGGAGAGACCCAGTACTTC. Translation: CASSLDSGGETQYF. The gene calls are TRBV7-9 and TRBJ2-5, with TRBD2 identical over 8 bases. The CDR3 spans 14 residues. Per the germline V gene, CDR1 is SEHNR and CDR2 is FQNEAQ (reference sequence). Germline trimming cut 1 base from V and 4 bases from J; bases unmatched to any gene: 2.

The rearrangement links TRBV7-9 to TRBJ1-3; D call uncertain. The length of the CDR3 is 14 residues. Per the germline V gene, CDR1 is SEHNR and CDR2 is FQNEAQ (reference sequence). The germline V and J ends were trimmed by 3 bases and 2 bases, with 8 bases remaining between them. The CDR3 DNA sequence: TGTGCCAGCAGCTTTTATGGAACTGGAAACACCATATATTTT. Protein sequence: CASSFYGTGNTIYF. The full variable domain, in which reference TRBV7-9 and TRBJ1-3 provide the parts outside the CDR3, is DTGVSQNPRHKITKRGQNVTFRCDPISEHNRLYWYRQTLGQGPEFLTYFQNEAQLEKSRLLSDRFSAERPKGSFSTLEIQRTEQGDSAMYLCASSFYGTGNTIYFGEGSWLTVV.